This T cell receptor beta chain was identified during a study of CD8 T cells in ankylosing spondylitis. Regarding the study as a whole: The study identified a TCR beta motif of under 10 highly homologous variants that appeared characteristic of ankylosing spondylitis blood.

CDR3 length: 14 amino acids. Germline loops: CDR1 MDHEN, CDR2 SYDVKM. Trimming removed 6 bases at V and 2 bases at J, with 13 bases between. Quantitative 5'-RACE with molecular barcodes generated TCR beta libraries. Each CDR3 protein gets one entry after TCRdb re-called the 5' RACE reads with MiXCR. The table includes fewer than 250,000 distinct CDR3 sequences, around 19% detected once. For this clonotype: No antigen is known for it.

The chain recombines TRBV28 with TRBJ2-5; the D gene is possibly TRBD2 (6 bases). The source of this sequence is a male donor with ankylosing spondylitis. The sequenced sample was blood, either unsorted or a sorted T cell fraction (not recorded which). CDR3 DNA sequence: TGTGCCAGCAGGGGGACTGGGGGGCAAGAGACCCAGTACTTC. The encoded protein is CASRGTGGQETQYF.